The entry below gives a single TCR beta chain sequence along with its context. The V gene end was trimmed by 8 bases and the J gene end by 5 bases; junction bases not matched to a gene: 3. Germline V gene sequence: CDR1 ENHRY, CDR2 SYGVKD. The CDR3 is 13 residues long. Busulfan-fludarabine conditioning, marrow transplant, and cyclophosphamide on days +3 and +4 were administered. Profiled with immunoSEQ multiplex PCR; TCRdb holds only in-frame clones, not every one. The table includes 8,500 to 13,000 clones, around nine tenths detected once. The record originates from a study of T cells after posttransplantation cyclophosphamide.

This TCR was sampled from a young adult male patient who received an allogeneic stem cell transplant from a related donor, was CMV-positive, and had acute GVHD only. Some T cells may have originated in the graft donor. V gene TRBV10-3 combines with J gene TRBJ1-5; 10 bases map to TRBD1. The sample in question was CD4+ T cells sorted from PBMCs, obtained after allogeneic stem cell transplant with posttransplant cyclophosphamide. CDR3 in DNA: TGTGCCATCGGACAGGGGGGGGATCAGCCCCAGCATTTT. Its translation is CAIGQGGDQPQHF.